This T cell receptor (beta chain) was captured by sequencing in a study of T cells in Graves' hyperthyroidism and ophthalmopathy. Study conclusions and caveats: Most thyroid clonotypes with frequency above 0.001 were detected in blood.

Any patient presenting with uncontrolled infection, other autoimmune disease, pregnancy or lactation was left out. Together with thyroid ultrasound, orbital computed tomography, serum thyroxine and TRAb, clinical symptoms were used for diagnoses. V was pared by 5 bases and J by 0 bases, with 13 bases of the junction left unmatched. CDR3 length equals 17 residues. Germline-derived CDR1 and CDR2 are MNHNS and SASEGT. TCR beta CDR3 region amplification was performed from RNA transcripts. The study used the HTBI primer set for a first-round RT-PCR of the TCR CDR3. TCRdb reprocessed the multiplex PCR reads via MiXCR and lists one record per CDR3 protein. The sample yields roughly 290,000 distinct CDR3 sequences, roughly 15% seen once. Ten or more counts support this clonotype. Its specificity is unknown.

The chain is built from TRBV6-1 and TRBJ2-7; 7 nucleotides line up with TRBD2. The sequencing sample was made of blood. The sequence was obtained from a woman aged 25 to 39 with Graves' hyperthyroidism that later progressed to Graves' ophthalmopathy. CDR3 DNA: TGTGCCAGCAGTTATACGTCGGGAGGCTCGAGCTCCTACGAGCAGTACTTC. This encodes CASSYTSGGSSSYEQYF.